The present T cell receptor (beta chain) was sequenced within a study of blood T cell repertoires in COVID-19. The wider study: The United States, Italy and Spain were the sources of the acute and convalescent COVID-19 samples. T cells, B-cell-depleted T cells, or PBMCs provided the cDNA or gDNA that served as material.

Assay: immunoSEQ multiplex PCR; the TCRdb copy retains only in-frame clones and omits some. The sample lists a few hundred thousand clones, about nine tenths occurring once. In assigning cohorts, the study relied on participant-reported clinical history. Trimming shortened V by 2 bases and J by 0 bases, and 8 bases separated the two germline ends. The CDR3 is 14 amino acids. CDR1 GTSNPN and CDR2 SVGIG come from the germline V gene (reference sequence). J is TRBJ1-3 and V is TRBV30, with D unclear. This sequence was found in a human donor in a cohort exposed to, infected with or recovered from COVID-19 (not recorded which). The donor label of this sample is uncertain. Sequences were obtained from PBMCs or T cells enriched from blood (not recorded which). CDR3: CAWSYSSSGNTIYF. CDR3 coding DNA: TGTGCCTGGAGTTATTCGAGCTCTGGAAACACCATATATTTT. Full variable domain (rest looked up from reference TRBV30 and TRBJ1-3): SQTIHQWPATLVQPVGSPLSLECTVEGTSNPNLYWYRQAAGRGLQLLFYSVGIGQISSEVPQNLSASRPQDRQFILSSKKLLLSDSGFYLCAWSYSSSGNTIYFGEGSWLTVV.